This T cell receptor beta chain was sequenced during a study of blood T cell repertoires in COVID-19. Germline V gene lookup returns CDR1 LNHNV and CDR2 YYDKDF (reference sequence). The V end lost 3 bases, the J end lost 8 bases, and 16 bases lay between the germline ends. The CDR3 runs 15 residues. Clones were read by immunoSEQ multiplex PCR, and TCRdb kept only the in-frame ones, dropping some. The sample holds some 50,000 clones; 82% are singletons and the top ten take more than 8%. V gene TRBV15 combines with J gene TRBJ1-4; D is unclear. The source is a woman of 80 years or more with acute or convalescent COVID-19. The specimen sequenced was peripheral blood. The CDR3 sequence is CATSRGTGMNEKLFF. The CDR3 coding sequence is TGTGCCACCAGCAGGGGCACGGGGATGAACGAAAAACTGTTTTTT. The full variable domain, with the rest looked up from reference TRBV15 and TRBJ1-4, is DAMVIQNPRYQVTQFGKPVTLSCSQTLNHNVMYWYQQKSSQAPKLLFHYYDKDFNNEADTPDNFQSRRPNTSFCFLDIRSPGLGDTAMYLCATSRGTGMNEKLFFGSGTQLSVL.